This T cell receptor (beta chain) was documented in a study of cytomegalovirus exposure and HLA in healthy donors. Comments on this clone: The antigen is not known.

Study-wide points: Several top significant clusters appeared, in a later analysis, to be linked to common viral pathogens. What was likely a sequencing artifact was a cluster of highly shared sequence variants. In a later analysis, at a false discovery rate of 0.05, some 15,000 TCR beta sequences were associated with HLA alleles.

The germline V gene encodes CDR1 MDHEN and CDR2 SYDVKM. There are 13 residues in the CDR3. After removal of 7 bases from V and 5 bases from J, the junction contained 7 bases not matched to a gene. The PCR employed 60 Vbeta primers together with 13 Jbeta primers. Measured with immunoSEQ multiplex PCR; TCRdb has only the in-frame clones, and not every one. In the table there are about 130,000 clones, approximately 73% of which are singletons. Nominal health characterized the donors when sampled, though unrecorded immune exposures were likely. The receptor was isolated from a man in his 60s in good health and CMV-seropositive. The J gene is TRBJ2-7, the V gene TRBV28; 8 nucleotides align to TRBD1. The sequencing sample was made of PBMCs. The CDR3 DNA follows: TGTGCCAGCACAGGGGGCATAACGGACGAGCAGTACTTC. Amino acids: CASTGGITDEQYF.